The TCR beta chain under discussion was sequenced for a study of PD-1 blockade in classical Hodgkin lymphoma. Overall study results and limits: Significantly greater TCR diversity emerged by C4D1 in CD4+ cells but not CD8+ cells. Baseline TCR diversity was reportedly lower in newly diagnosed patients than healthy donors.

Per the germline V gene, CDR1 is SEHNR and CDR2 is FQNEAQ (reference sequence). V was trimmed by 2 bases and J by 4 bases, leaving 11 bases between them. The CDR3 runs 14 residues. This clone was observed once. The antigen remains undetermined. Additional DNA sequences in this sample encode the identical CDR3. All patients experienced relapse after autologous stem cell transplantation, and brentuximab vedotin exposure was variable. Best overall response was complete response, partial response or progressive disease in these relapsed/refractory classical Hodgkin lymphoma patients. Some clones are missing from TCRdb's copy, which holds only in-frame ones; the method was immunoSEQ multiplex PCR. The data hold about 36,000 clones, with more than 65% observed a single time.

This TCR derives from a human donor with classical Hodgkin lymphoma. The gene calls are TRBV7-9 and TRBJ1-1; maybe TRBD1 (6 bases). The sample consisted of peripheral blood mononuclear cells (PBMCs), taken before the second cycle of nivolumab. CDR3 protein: CASSLQGPVTEAFF. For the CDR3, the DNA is TGTGCCAGCAGCTTACAGGGGCCCGTCACTGAAGCTTTCTTT.